This T cell receptor beta chain came from a study of blood T cell repertoires in COVID-19. In the study overall: Material from acute and convalescent COVID-19 was sourced from the United States, Italy and Spain. PBMCs, B-cell-depleted T cells, or T cells were the source of the cDNA or gDNA that made up the material.

Trimming took 5 bases from V and 4 from J; bases not matched to a gene: 7. This CDR3 region has 15 residues. Germline lookup yields CDR1 SGHDT and CDR2 YYEEEE. TCRdb's copy holds only in-frame clones and misses some; the assay was immunoSEQ multiplex PCR. The table has some 130,000 clones, roughly 83% seen once; the top ten hold about 16%. This clone has just a few counts. The sample was peripheral blood. The J gene is TRBJ1-2, the V gene TRBV5-6; 11 nucleotides align to TRBD1. The source of this sequence is a woman aged 45-59 years with acute or convalescent COVID-19. CDR3 bases: TGTGCCAGCAGTCTCCGGGACAGGGGGTTCTATGGCTACACCTTC. Residues: CASSLRDRGFYGYTF.